Listed here are 20 T cell receptor beta chains from one sample, sequenced in a study of T cell repertoires and Cas9 in healthy adults. Clones were read by immunoSEQ multiplex PCR, and TCRdb kept only the in-frame ones, dropping some. This repertoire shows tens of thousands of clones, roughly nine tenths found once; its top ten account for 1.5% to 1.8%. Sequencing input: CD4+ effector T cells (CD127+, CD25-, CD137-, CD154-) from PBMCs; culture status not recorded. These receptors came from a human donor in good health.

The chain employs TRBV6-4 and TRBJ1-1; D is possibly TRBD1 (6 bases). Trimming took 6 bases from V and 1 from J, leaving 9 bases between them. Germline CDR1 MRHNA, CDR2 SNTAGT. There are 13 residues in the CDR3. CDR3 in DNA: TGTGCCAGCAGCATACAGGGGAACACTGAAGCTTTCTTT. Its translation is CASSIQGNTEAFF.

V usage is TRBV18 and J usage is TRBJ2-7, with TRBD2 matching 10 bases. The CDR3 contains 14 residues. V lost 6 bases to trimming and J lost 6 bases; unmatched junction nucleotides: 8. Germline assignment: CDR1 KGHSH and CDR2 LQKENI. CDR3 protein: CASSARLAGAEQYF. DNA for the CDR3: TGTGCCAGCTCGGCGAGGCTAGCGGGAGCCGAGCAGTACTTC.

The rearrangement joins TRBV7-6 to TRBJ2-3, with D possibly matching TRBD2 (5 bases). The CDR3 spans 14 residues. In germline, CDR1 is SGHVS, CDR2 FNYEAQ. V was trimmed by 6 bases and J by 5 bases, leaving 15 bases between them. CDR3 in amino acids: CASRRGSREDTQYF. The CDR3 bases are TGTGCCAGCAGACGAGGGTCGAGGGAAGATACGCAGTATTTT.

This clone was observed once. The chain employs TRBV5-6 and TRBJ2-7; no clear D gene. The length of the CDR3 is 13 residues. CDR1 is SGHDT, CDR2 YYEEEE, per germline. V lost 4 bases and J lost 2, with 10 bases in between. CDR3 residues: CASSRSFTYEQYF. For the CDR3, the DNA is TGTGCCAGCAGCCGCAGTTTTACCTACGAGCAGTACTTC. The whole variable domain, remainder taken from reference TRBV5-6 and TRBJ2-7, is DAGVTQSPTHLIKTRGQQVTLRCSPKSGHDTVSWYQQALGQGPQFIFQYYEEEERQRGNFPDRFSGHQFPNYSSELNVNALLLGDSALYLCASSRSFTYEQYFGPGTRLTVT.

The chain links TRBV6-5 to TRBJ2-2, with D uncertain. Per the germline V gene, CDR1 is MNHEY and CDR2 is SVGAGI. V dropped 6 bases and J dropped 8 bases, with 19 bases sitting between them. The CDR3 sequence is 15 residues long. CDR3 residues: CASSPTPTGLGELFF. CDR3 nucleotides: TGTGCCAGCAGCCCTACCCCGACTGGGCTAGGGGAGCTGTTTTTT.

This chain connects TRBV14 to TRBJ1-2; TRBD1 might be the D (6 bases). Germline loops: CDR1 SGHDN, CDR2 FVKESK. The CDR3 spans 17 residues. Trimming removed 1 base from V and 0 bases from J, with 15 bases in between. The CDR3 DNA reads TGTGCCAGCAGCCAAGCGGGGGGCAGATTAGCTAACTATGGCTACACCTTC. This sequence encodes CASSQAGGRLANYGYTF.

The chain combines TRBV6-5 with TRBJ1-2, with TRBD1 matching 9 bases. Trimming removed 6 bases from V and 4 bases from J; junction bases left unmatched: 9. Germline V lookup: CDR1 MNHEY, CDR2 SVGAGI. This CDR3 comprises 15 residues. The CDR3 DNA sequence: TGTGCCAGCAGACAGTACAGGGGGCAGAGCTATGGCTACACCTTC. Amino acid sequence: CASRQYRGQSYGYTF.

The count of this clone is one. This chain uses TRBV7-9 with TRBJ1-4; D is unclear. Per germline, CDR1 SEHNR and CDR2 FQNEAQ (reference sequence). The germline V and J ends were trimmed by 2 bases and 7 bases, with 14 bases remaining between them. CDR3 length: 15 residues. The CDR3 loop is CASSLNRALGEKLFF. The CDR3 DNA reads TGTGCCAGCAGCTTAAATCGGGCTTTGGGTGAAAAACTGTTTTTT.

This clone was detected once. The chain links TRBV19 to TRBJ2-7; 7 bases are a match to TRBD1. J gave up 2 bases and V 3 bases, and 7 bases lay outside the gene matches. Germline V gives CDR1 LNHDA, CDR2 SQIVND (reference sequence). The CDR3 consists of 15 residues. The CDR3 here is CASSMPGTAAYEQYF. Written as DNA, the CDR3 is TGTGCCAGTAGTATGCCCGGGACAGCGGCCTACGAGCAGTACTTC.

The V and J genes are TRBV5-4 and TRBJ2-5; D is perhaps TRBD2 (5 bases). CDR3 size: 12 residues. CDR1 SGHNT and CDR2 YYREEE come from the germline V gene (reference sequence). Trimming removed 4 bases from V and 5 bases from J, with 9 bases in between. The CDR3 loop reads CASSGGLETQYF. In nucleotides, the CDR3 is TGTGCCAGCAGCGGCGGACTGGAGACCCAGTACTTC. The complete variable domain, with remaining parts taken from reference TRBV5-4 and TRBJ2-5, reads ETGVTQSPTHLIKTRGQQVTLRCSSQSGHNTVSWYQQALGQGPQFIFQYYREEENGRGNFPPRFSGLQFPNYSSELNVNALELDDSALYLCASSGGLETQYFGPGTRLLVL.

The rearrangement uses TRBV5-4 and TRBJ2-7, with 8 nucleotides matching TRBD1. The CDR3 runs 16 residues. J lost 5 bases, V lost 0 bases, and 10 bases had no gene match. The germline gives CDR1 SGHNT, CDR2 YYREEE (reference sequence). The CDR3 here is CASSLVNQGARNEQYF. CDR3 bases: TGTGCCAGCAGCTTGGTGAATCAGGGGGCGCGGAACGAGCAGTACTTC.

V and J are TRBV28 and TRBJ2-1; unclear D gene. This CDR3 comprises 19 residues. Deletions cut 4 bases from V and 3 bases from J, with 25 bases between. Germline V CDR1 and CDR2: MDHEN, SYDVKM. The CDR3 region is CASSSDTFSGPLGYNEQFF. The CDR3 DNA reads as TGTGCCAGCAGTTCAGACACATTCTCCGGTCCCCTCGGCTACAATGAGCAGTTCTTC.

The V gene is TRBV27, the J gene TRBJ2-3, with 8 positions matching TRBD2. The germline CDR1 and CDR2 sequences are MNHEY and SMNVEV (reference sequence). V lost 2 bases to trimming and J lost 0 bases; unmatched junction nucleotides: 10. The CDR3 covers 18 residues. CDR3 sequence reads: CASSLEGLAGASTDTQYF. Written as DNA, the CDR3 is TGTGCCAGCAGTTTAGAAGGGCTAGCGGGTGCTAGCACAGATACGCAGTATTTT.

About this clone: The same CDR3 is also encoded by other DNA sequences in this sample. This sequence joins TRBV5-1 and TRBJ2-7, with 7 bases matching TRBD1. The germline V gene has CDR1 SGHRS and CDR2 YFSETQ. J gave up 2 bases and V 4 bases, and 6 bases lay outside the gene matches. The CDR3 totals 14 residues. Here the CDR3 reads CASSLGQATYEQYF. In DNA, the CDR3 is TGCGCCAGCAGCCTAGGACAGGCTACCTACGAGCAGTACTTC. Filled out from reference TRBV5-1 and TRBJ2-7, the complete variable domain reads KAGVTQTPRYLIKTRGQQVTLSCSPISGHRSVSWYQQTPGQGLQFLFEYFSETQRNKGNFPGRFSGRQFSNSRSEMNVSTLELGDSALYLCASSLGQATYEQYFGPGTRLTVT.

This sequence joins TRBV5-5 and TRBJ1-1; D gene unclear. The CDR3 length is 13 residues. V was shortened by 3 bases and J by 1 base, with 7 bases between the two germline ends. The germline CDR1 and CDR2 sequences are SGHKS and YYEKEE (reference sequence). The CDR3 reads CASSSDWNTEAFF. In DNA form, the CDR3 reads TGTGCCAGCAGCTCCGACTGGAACACTGAAGCTTTCTTT. The whole variable domain, remainder taken from reference TRBV5-5 and TRBJ1-1, is DAGVTQSPTHLIKTRGQQVTLRCSPISGHKSVSWYQQVLGQGPQFIFQYYEKEERGRGNFPDRFSARQFPNYSSELNVNALLLGDSALYLCASSSDWNTEAFFGQGTRLTVV.

The J gene is TRBJ1-2, the V gene TRBV7-8; maybe TRBD1 (5 bases). Trimming took 5 bases from V and 7 from J, leaving 14 bases between them. Per germline, CDR1 SGHVS and CDR2 FQNEAQ. There are 13 residues in the CDR3. CDR3 sequence reads: CASSPSRGAGYTF. The CDR3 DNA reads as TGTGCCAGCAGCCCCTCTCGTGGGGCTGGCTACACCTTC.

This rearrangement joins TRBV6-6 to TRBJ2-7; 11 bases align to TRBD2. The V and J ends lost 8 bases and 0 bases, in that order; junction bases with no gene match: 6. The CDR3 totals 15 residues. The germline V gene encodes CDR1 MNHNY and CDR2 SVGAGI (reference sequence). The CDR3 coding sequence is TGTGCCAGCGGGACTAGCGGAGGGAGCTCCTACGAGCAGTACTTC. Translation: CASGTSGGSSYEQYF.

The chain couples TRBV6-4 to TRBJ2-1; 7 bases line up with TRBD2. The CDR3 sequence is 15 residues long. CDR1 is MRHNA and CDR2 is SNTAGT in the germline V gene. Unmatched junction bases numbered 9, after V lost 4 bases and J lost 6 bases. The CDR3 sequence is CASSVGSGKVNEQFF. The CDR3 DNA is TGTGCCAGCAGTGTAGGCAGCGGGAAGGTCAATGAGCAGTTCTTC.

The chain has TRBV18 and TRBJ2-3, with 7 bases identical to TRBD1. The germline V gene has CDR1 KGHSH and CDR2 LQKENI. V dropped 5 bases and J dropped 3; count of bases not matched to a gene: 5. The CDR3 loop spans 14 amino acids. CDR3 sequence: CASSTQGRTDTQYF. The CDR3 nucleotides are TGTGCCAGCTCAACACAGGGGCGAACAGATACGCAGTATTTT. The full variable domain, in which reference TRBV18 and TRBJ2-3 provide the parts outside the CDR3, is NAGVMQNPRHLVRRRGQEARLRCSPMKGHSHVYWYRQLPEEGLKFMVYLQKENIIDESGMPKERFSAEFPKEGPSILRIQQVVRGDSAAYFCASSTQGRTDTQYFGPGTRLTVL.

The V call is TRBV28, the J call TRBJ1-1; D might be TRBD1 (5 bases). The CDR3 spans 12 residues. Germline V CDR1 and CDR2: MDHEN, SYDVKM. Trimming removed 6 bases from V and 7 bases from J, with 12 bases in between. CDR3 coding DNA: TGTGCCAGCAGCTCCCCGACAGTTGAAGCTTTCTTT. Amino acids: CASSSPTVEAFF.